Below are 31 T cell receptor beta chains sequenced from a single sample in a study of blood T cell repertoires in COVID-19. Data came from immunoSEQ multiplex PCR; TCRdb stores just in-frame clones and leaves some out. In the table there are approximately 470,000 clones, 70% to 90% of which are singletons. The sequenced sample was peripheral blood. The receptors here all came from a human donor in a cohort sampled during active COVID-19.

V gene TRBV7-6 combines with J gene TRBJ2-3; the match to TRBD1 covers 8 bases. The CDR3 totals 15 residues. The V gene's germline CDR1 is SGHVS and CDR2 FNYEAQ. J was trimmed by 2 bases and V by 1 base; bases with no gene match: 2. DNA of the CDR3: TGTGCCAGCAGCTTAGAGGGACAGGCCACAGATACGCAGTATTTT. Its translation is CASSLEGQATDTQYF.

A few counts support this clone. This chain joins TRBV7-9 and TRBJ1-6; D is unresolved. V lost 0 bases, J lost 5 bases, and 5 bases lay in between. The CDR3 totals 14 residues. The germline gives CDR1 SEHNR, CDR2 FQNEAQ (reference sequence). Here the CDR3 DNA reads TGTGCCAGCAGCTTAGCACAGAATAATTCACCCCTCCACTTT. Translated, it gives CASSLAQNNSPLHF.

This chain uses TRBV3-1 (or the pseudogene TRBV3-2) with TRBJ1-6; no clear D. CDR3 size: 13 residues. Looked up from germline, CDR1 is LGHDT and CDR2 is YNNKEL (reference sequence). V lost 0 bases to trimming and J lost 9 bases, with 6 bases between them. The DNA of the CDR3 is TGTGCCAGCAGCCAAGAGAGGGTTTCACCCCTCCACTTT. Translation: CASSQERVSPLHF.

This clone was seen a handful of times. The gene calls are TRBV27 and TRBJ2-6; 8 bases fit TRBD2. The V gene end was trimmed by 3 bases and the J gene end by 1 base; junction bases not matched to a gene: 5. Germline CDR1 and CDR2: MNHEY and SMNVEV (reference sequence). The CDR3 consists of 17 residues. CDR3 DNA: TGTGCCAGCAGTTTCGCGGGAGGTTTTTCTGGGGCCAACGTCCTGACTTTC. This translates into CASSFAGGFSGANVLTF.

The CDR3 protein is CASSPGTSGGSYNEQFF. The CDR3 DNA reads as TGTGCCAGCAGCCCGGGGACTAGCGGGGGATCCTACAATGAGCAGTTCTTC. The rearrangement uses TRBV3-1 (or the pseudogene TRBV3-2) and TRBJ2-1, with 14 bases lining up with TRBD2. CDR3 size: 17 residues. V gave up 4 bases and J gave up 1 base; unmatched junction bases: 3. Germline values: CDR1 LGHDT, CDR2 YNNKEL (reference sequence).

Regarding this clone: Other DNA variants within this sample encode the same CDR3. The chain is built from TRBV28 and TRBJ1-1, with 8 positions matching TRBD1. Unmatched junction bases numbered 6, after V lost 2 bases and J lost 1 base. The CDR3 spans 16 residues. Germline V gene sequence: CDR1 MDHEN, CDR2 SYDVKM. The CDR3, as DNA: TGTGCCAGCAGTTTACTCCCCGGACAGGGGAACACTGAAGCTTTCTTT. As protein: CASSLLPGQGNTEAFF.

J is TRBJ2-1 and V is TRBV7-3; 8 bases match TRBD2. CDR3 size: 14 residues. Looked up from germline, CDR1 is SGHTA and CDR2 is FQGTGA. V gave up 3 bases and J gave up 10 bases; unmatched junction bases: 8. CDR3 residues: CASSFLSGSREQFF. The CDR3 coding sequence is TGTGCCAGCAGCTTTTTGAGCGGGAGTCGGGAGCAGTTCTTC.

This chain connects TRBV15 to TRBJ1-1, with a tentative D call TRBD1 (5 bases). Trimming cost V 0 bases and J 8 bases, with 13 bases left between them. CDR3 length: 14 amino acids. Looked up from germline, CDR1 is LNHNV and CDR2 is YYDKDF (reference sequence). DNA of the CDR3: TGTGCCACCAGCAGAGATGGTGGGTCAGGGGAAGCTTTCTTT. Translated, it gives CATSRDGGSGEAFF.

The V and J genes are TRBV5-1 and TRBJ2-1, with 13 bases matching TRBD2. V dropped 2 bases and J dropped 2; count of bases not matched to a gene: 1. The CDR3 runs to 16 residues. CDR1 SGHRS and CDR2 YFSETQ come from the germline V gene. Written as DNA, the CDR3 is TGCGCCAGCAGCTTAGGACTAGCGGGAGCCTACAATGAGCAGTTCTTC. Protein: CASSLGLAGAYNEQFF. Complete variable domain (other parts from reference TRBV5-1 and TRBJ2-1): KAGVTQTPRYLIKTRGQQVTLSCSPISGHRSVSWYQQTPGQGLQFLFEYFSETQRNKGNFPGRFSGRQFSNSRSEMNVSTLELGDSALYLCASSLGLAGAYNEQFFGPGTRLTVL.

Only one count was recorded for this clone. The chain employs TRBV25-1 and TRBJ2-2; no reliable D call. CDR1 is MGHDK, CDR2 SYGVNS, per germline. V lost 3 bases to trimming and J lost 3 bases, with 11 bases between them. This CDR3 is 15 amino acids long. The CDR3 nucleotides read TGTGCCAGCAGTGATTCTGACTTGTACACCGGGGAGCTGTTTTTT. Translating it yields CASSDSDLYTGELFF.

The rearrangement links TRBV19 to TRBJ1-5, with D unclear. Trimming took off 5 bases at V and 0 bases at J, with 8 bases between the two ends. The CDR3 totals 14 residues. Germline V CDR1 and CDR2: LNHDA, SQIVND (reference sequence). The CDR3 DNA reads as TGTGCCAGTAGTCCTCAGGCTAGCAATCAGCCCCAGCATTTT. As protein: CASSPQASNQPQHF.

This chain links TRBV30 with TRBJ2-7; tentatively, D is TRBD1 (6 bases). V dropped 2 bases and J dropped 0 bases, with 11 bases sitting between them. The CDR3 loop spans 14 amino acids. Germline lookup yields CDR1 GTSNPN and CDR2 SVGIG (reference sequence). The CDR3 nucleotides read TGTGCCTGGAGTCTCCAGGGGTTCTCCTACGAGCAGTACTTC. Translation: CAWSLQGFSYEQYF. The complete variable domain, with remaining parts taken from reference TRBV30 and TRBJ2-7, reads SQTIHQWPATLVQPVGSPLSLECTVEGTSNPNLYWYRQAAGRGLQLLFYSVGIGQISSEVPQNLSASRPQDRQFILSSKKLLLSDSGFYLCAWSLQGFSYEQYFGPGTRLTVT.

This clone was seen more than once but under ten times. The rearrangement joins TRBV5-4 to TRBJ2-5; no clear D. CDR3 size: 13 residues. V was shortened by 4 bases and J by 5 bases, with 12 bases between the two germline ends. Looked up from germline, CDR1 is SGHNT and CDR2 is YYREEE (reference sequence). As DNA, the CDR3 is TGTGCCAGCAGCCCGCAACGAGAGGAGACCCAGTACTTC. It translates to CASSPQREETQYF.

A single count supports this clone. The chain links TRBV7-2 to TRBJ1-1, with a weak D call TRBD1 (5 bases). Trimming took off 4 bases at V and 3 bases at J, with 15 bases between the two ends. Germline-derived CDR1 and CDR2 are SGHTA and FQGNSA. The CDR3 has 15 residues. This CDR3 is CASSSDPGLYTEAFF. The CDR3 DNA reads TGTGCCAGCAGCTCCGATCCGGGACTCTACACTGAAGCTTTCTTT.

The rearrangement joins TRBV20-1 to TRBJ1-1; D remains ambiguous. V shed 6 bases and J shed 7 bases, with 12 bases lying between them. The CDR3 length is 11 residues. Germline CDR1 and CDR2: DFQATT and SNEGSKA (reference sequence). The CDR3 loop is CSARHGDEAFF. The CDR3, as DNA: TGCAGTGCCCGACACGGGGATGAAGCTTTCTTT.

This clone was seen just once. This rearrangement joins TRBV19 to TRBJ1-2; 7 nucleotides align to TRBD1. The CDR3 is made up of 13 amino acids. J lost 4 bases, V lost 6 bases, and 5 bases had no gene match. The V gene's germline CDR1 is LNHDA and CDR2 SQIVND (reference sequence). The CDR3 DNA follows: TGTGCCAGTAGGGAAGACAGGGCCTATGGCTACACCTTC. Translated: CASREDRAYGYTF. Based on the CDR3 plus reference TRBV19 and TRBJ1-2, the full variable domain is DGGITQSPKYLFRKEGQNVTLSCEQNLNHDAMYWYRQDPGQGLRLIYYSQIVNDFQKGDIAEGYSVSREKKESFPLTVTSAQKNPTAFYLCASREDRAYGYTFGSGTRLTVV.

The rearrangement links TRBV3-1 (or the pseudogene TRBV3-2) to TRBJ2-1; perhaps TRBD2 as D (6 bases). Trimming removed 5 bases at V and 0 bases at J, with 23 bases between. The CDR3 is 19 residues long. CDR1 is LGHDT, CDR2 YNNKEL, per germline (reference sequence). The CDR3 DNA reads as TGTGCCAGCAGCTCAAGGTCTATAGTCCGGGGAGGCTCCTACAATGAGCAGTTCTTC. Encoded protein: CASSSRSIVRGGSYNEQFF.

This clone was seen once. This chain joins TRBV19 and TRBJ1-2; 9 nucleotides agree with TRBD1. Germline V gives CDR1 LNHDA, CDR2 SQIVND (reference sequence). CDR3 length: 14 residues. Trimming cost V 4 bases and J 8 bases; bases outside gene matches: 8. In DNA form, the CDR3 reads TGTGCCAGTAGTACCGGGACAGGGTTGCTCGGCTACACCTTC. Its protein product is CASSTGTGLLGYTF.

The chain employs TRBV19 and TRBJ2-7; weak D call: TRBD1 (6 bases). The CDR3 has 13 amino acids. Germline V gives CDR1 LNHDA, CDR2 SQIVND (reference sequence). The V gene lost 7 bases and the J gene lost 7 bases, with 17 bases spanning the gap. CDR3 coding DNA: TGTGCCAGTAACGACGTGGGGGCAGAAGAGCAGTACTTC. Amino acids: CASNDVGAEEQYF.

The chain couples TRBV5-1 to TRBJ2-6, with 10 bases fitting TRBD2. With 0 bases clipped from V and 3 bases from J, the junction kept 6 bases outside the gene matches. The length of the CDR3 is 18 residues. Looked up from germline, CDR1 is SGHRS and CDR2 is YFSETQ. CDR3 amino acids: CASSLAAGGPGGANVLTF. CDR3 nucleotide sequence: TGCGCCAGCAGCTTGGCAGCGGGAGGGCCCGGTGGGGCCAACGTCCTGACTTTC.

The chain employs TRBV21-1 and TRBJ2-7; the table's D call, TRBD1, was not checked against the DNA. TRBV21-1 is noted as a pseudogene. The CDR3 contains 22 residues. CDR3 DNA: TGTGCCAGCAGCAAAGAGGACAAGGTGGTCGTCCAAGCCGGTGTCACAGCGCACGAGCAGTACTTC. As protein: CASSKEDKVVVQAGVTAHEQYF.

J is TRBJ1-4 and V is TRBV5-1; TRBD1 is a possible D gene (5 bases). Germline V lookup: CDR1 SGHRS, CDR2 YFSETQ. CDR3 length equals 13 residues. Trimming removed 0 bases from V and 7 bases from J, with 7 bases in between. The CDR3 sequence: CASSLAGAEKLFF. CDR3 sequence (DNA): TGCGCCAGCAGCTTGGCTGGGGCTGAAAAACTGTTTTTT. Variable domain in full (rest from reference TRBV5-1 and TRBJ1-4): KAGVTQTPRYLIKTRGQQVTLSCSPISGHRSVSWYQQTPGQGLQFLFEYFSETQRNKGNFPGRFSGRQFSNSRSEMNVSTLELGDSALYLCASSLAGAEKLFFGSGTQLSVL.

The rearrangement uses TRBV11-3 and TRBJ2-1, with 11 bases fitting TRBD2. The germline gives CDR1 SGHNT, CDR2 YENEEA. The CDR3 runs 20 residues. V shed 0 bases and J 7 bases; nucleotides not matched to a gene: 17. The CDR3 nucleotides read TGTGCCAGCAGCTTAGATTGGACTTTAGCCAAGGGGACTAGCGGAAATGAGCAGTTCTTC. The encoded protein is CASSLDWTLAKGTSGNEQFF.

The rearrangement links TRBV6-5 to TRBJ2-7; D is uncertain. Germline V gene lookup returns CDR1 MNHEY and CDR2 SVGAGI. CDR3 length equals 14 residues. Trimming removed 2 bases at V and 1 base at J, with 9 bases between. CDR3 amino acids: CASSYGARSYEQYF. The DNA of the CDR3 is TGTGCCAGCAGTTACGGTGCGCGTTCCTACGAGCAGTACTTC.

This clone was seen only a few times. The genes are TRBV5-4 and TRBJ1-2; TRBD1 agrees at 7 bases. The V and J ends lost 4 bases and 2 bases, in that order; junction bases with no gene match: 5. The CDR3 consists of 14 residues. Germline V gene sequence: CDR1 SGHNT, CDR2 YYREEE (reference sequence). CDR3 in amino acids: CASSPGQDNYGYTF. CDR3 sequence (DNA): TGTGCCAGCAGCCCTGGACAGGACAACTATGGCTACACCTTC.

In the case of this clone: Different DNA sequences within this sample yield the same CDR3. The CDR3 nucleotides are TGTGCCACCAGTGATTTCCTTAGCAATCAGCCCCAGCATTTT. Amino acid sequence: CATSDFLSNQPQHF. This rearrangement joins TRBV24-1 to TRBJ1-5; D gene unclear. CDR3 length: 14 residues. Germline-derived CDR1 and CDR2 are KGHDR and SFDVKD. V was trimmed by 1 base and J by 0 bases, leaving 3 bases between them.

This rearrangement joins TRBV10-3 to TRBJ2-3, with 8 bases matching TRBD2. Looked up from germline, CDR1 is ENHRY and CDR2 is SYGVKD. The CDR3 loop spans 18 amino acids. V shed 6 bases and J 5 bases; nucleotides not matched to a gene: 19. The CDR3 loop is CAIRGAGGSNQSGDTQYF. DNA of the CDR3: TGTGCCATCAGGGGGGCGGGAGGCTCCAATCAATCCGGAGATACGCAGTATTTT.

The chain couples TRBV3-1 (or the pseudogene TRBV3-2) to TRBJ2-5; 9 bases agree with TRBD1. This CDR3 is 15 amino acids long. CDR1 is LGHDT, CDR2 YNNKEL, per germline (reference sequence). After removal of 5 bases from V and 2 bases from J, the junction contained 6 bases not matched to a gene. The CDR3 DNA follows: TGTGCCAGCAGCTTAATTGGGACAGGGCAAGAGACCCAGTACTTC. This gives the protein CASSLIGTGQETQYF.

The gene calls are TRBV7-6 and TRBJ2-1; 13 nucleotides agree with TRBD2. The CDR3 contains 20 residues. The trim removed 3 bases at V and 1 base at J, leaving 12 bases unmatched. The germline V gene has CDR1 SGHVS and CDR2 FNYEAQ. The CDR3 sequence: CASSFRTSGRAHGSYNEQFF. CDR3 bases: TGTGCCAGCAGCTTCAGAACTAGCGGGAGGGCCCACGGGTCCTACAATGAGCAGTTCTTC.

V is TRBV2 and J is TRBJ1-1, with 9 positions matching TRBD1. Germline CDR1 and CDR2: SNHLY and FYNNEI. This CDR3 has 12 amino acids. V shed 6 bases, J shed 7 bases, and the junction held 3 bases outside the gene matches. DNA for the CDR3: TGTGCCAGCAGCGGACAGGGGATTGAAGCTTTCTTT. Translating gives CASSGQGIEAFF.

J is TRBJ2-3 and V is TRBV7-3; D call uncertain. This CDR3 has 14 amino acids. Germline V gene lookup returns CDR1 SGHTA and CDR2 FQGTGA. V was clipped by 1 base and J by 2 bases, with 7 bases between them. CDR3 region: CASSLIPITDTQYF. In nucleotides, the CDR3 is TGTGCCAGCAGCTTAATTCCTATCACAGATACGCAGTATTTT.